Given below is one T cell receptor beta chain in context. Its specificity is not known. CDR3 size: 15 residues. Trimming shortened V by 4 bases and J by 0 bases, and 7 bases separated the two germline ends. Germline CDR1 and CDR2: SGHDN and FVKESK. The sample comes from a study of shared clonotypes between healthy human individuals. Study-wide results and limits: Limited genetic and exposure-history diversity came from having few donors. In contrast to clonotypes shared by all four donors, non-shared clonotypes had lower generation probabilities.

TCRdb's copy holds only in-frame clones and misses some; the assay was immunoSEQ multiplex PCR. The sample lists millions of clones, over 85% seen once, with about 0.13% in the top ten. This chain uses TRBV14 with TRBJ1-6, with D possibly being TRBD1 (5 bases). The sequence came from a man younger than 35 in good health. The sequencing input was naive CD4+ T cells sorted from blood. Subset: CD45RA+ positively selected. The CDR3 here is CASSRGYSYNSPLHF. In nucleotides, the CDR3 is TGTGCCAGCAGCCGGGGGTACTCCTATAATTCACCCCTCCACTTT.